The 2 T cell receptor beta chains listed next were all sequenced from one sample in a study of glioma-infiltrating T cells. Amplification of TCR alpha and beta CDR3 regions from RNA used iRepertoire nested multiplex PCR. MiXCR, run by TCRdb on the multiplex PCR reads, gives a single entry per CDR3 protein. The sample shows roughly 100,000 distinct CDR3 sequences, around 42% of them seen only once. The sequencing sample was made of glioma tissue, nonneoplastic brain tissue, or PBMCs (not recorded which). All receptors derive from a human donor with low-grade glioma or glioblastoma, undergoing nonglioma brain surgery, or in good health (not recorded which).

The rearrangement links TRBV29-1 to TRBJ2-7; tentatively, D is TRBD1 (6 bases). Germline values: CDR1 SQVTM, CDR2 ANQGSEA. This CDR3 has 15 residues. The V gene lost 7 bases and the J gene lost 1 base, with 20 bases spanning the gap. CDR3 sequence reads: CSDGSGQNLSYEQYF. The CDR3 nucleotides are TGCAGCGACGGTTCCGGACAGAATTTATCCTACGAGCAGTACTTC.

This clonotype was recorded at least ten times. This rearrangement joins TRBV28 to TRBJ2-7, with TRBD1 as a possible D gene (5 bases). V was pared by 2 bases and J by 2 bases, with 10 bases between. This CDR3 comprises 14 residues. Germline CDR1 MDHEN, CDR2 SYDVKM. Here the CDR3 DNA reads TGTGCCAGCAGTTTAGCAGACAGTCCCTACGAGCAGTACTTC. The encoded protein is CASSLADSPYEQYF.